This entry concerns a single T cell receptor beta chain. V was clipped by 4 bases and J by 4 bases; unmatched bases: 11. The germline V gene has CDR1 SEHNR and CDR2 FQNEAQ (reference sequence). The CDR3 is made up of 16 amino acids. This record comes from a study of blood T cell repertoires in COVID-19. Study-wide background: T cells, B-cell-depleted T cells, or PBMCs supplied cDNA or gDNA.

Clones were read by immunoSEQ multiplex PCR, and TCRdb kept only the in-frame ones, dropping some. The sample holds about 73,000 clones, approximately 80% seen once. The sample comprised peripheral blood. The V gene is TRBV7-9, the J gene TRBJ1-1; TRBD1 matches at 8 bases. This receptor was obtained from a woman aged 60 to 75 with acute or convalescent COVID-19. The chain's CDR3 is CASSSSYLDRGTEAFF. The CDR3 DNA reads as TGTGCCAGCAGCTCTTCTTACTTAGACAGGGGCACTGAAGCTTTCTTT.